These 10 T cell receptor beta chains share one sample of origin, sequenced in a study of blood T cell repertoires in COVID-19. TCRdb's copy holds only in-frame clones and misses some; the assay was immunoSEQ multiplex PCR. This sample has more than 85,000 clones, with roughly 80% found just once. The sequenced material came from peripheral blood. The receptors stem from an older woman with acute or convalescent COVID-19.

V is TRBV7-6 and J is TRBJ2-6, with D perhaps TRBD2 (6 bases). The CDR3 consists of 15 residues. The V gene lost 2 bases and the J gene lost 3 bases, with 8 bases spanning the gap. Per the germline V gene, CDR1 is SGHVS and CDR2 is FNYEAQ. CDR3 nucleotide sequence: TGTGCCAGCAGCTTAAGGGGAGGTGGGGCCAACGTCCTGACTTTC. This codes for CASSLRGGGANVLTF.

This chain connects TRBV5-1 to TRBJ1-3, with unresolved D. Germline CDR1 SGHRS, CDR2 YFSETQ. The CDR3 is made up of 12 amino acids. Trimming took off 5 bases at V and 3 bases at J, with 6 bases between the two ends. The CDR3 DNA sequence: TGCGCCAGCAGGCAGGATGGAAACACCATATATTTT. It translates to CASRQDGNTIYF.

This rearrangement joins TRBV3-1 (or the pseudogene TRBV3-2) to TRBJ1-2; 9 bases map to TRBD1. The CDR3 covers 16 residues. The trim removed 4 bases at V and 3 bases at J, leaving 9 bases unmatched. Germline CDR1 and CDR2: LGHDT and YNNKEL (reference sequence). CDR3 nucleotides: TGTGCCAGCAGCCCTAGAACAGGGGGCGCTTACTATGGCTACACCTTC. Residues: CASSPRTGGAYYGYTF.

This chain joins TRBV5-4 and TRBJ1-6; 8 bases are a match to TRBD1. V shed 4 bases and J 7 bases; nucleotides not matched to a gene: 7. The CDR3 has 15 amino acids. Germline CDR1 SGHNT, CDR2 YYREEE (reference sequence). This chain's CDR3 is CASSERTGPNSPLHF. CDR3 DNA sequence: TGTGCCAGCAGCGAACGGACAGGGCCCAATTCACCCCTCCACTTT.

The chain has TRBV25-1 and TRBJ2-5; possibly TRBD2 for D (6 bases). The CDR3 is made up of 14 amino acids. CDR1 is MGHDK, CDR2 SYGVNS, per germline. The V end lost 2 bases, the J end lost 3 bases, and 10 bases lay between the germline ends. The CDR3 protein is CASSEAGYKETQYF. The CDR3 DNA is TGTGCCAGCAGTGAAGCGGGATATAAAGAGACCCAGTACTTC.

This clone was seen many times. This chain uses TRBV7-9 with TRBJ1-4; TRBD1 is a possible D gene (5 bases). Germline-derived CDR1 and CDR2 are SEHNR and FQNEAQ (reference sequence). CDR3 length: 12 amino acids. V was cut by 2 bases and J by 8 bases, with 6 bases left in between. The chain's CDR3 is CASSLQGEKLFF. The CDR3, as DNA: TGTGCCAGCAGCTTACAGGGAGAAAAACTGTTTTTT.

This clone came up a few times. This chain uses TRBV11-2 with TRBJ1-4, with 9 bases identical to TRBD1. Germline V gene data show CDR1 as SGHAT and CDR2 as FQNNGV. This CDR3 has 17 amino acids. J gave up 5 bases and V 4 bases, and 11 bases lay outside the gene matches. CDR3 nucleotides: TGTGCCAGCAGCTCAACAGGGGGCAAAATTCGAAATGAAAAACTGTTTTTT. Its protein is CASSSTGGKIRNEKLFF. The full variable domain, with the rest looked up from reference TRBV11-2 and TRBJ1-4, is EAGVAQSPRYKIIEKRQSVAFWCNPISGHATLYWYQQILGQGPKLLIQFQNNGVVDDSQLPKDRFSAERLKGVDSTLKIQPAKLEDSAVYLCASSSTGGKIRNEKLFFGSGTQLSVL.

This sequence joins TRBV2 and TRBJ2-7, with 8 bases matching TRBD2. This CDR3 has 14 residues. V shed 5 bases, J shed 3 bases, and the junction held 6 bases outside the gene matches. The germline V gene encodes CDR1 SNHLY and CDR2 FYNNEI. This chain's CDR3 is CASSLGGASYEQYF. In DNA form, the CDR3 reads TGTGCCAGCAGTCTCGGGGGGGCTAGCTACGAGCAGTACTTC.

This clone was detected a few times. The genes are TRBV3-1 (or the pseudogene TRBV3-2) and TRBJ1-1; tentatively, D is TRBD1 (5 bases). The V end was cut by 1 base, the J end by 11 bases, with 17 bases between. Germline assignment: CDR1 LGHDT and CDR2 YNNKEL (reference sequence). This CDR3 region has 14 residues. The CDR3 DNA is TGTGCCAGCAGCCAAGGGAGGGACGGACGGGGCGCTTTCTTT. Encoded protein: CASSQGRDGRGAFF.

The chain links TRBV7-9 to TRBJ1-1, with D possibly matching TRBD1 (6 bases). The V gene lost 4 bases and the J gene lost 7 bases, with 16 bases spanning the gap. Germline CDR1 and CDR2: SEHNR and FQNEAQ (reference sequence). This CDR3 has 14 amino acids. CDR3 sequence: CASSSWGRGFEAFF. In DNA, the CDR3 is TGTGCCAGCAGCTCCTGGGGCAGGGGCTTTGAAGCTTTCTTT.